Following are 26 T cell receptor beta chains from one sample sequenced in a study of shared clonotypes between healthy human individuals. Profiled with immunoSEQ multiplex PCR; TCRdb holds only in-frame clones, not every one. The data hold more than 2 million clones, with approximately 94% observed a single time. Sample: naive CD4+ T cells sorted from blood. Subset defined: CD45RA+ positively selected. The receptor source for this set is a man in his late teens or twenties in good health.

The J gene is TRBJ2-2, the V gene TRBV4-3; TRBD2 aligns across 12 bases. The CDR3 covers 19 residues. Trimming at V came to 0 bases and at J to 0 bases, leaving 5 bases not matched to a gene. Germline V gene sequence: CDR1 LGHNA, CDR2 YSLEER. In nucleotides, the CDR3 is TGCGCCAGCAGCCAAGATCTAGCGGGAGGGTATTCGAACACCGGGGAGCTGTTTTTT. Translation gives CASSQDLAGGYSNTGELFF.

The chain uses TRBV6-6 and TRBJ2-7; D remains ambiguous. CDR1 and CDR2 from the germline V gene are MNHNY and SVGAGI (reference sequence). The CDR3 has 14 amino acids. V was cut by 0 bases and J by 1 base, with 7 bases left in between. DNA for the CDR3: TGTGCCAGCAGTTACTCGGACGCATCCTACGAGCAGTACTTC. It encodes CASSYSDASYEQYF.

V gene TRBV28 combines with J gene TRBJ2-3, with 7 bases lining up with TRBD2. Trimming removed 2 bases from V and 9 bases from J; junction bases left unmatched: 17. This CDR3 comprises 17 residues. Germline CDR1 MDHEN, CDR2 SYDVKM. The CDR3 reads CASSLVGSSGSPGTQYF. Here the CDR3 DNA reads TGTGCCAGCAGTTTAGTGGGTAGTAGCGGGTCTCCAGGGACGCAGTATTTT.

The J gene is TRBJ1-5, the V gene TRBV19; no clear D gene. Trimming stripped 3 bases from V and 6 bases from J, with 3 bases between. Germline V lookup: CDR1 LNHDA, CDR2 SQIVND (reference sequence). The CDR3 totals 11 residues. The CDR3 here is CASSIGQPQHF. CDR3 nucleotide sequence: TGTGCCAGTAGTATTGGTCAGCCCCAGCATTTT.

The chain recombines TRBV4-1 with TRBJ2-6; TRBD2 is a possible D gene (5 bases). V shed 1 base and J shed 0 bases, with 13 bases lying between them. Germline loops: CDR1 MGHRA, CDR2 YSYEKL. This CDR3 has 18 amino acids. CDR3 residues: CASSQGRLLGSGANVLTF. CDR3 nucleotides: TGCGCCAGCAGCCAAGGGAGGCTCCTCGGCTCTGGGGCCAACGTCCTGACTTTC.

The V and J genes are TRBV2 and TRBJ1-3; 9 nucleotides line up with TRBD1. The junction had 4 bases not matched to a gene; V was cut back by 4 bases and J by 0 bases. Germline values: CDR1 SNHLY, CDR2 FYNNEI. This CDR3 spans 16 amino acids. DNA for the CDR3: TGTGCCAGCAGTGTATCACAGGGGGCCTCTGGAAACACCATATATTTT. Protein: CASSVSQGASGNTIYF.

This chain links TRBV6-1 with TRBJ1-5, with D perhaps matching TRBD1 (6 bases). Germline assignment: CDR1 MNHNS and CDR2 SASEGT. Trimming stripped 6 bases from V and 7 bases from J, with 16 bases between. The CDR3 loop spans 14 amino acids. The CDR3 nucleotides are TGTGCCAGCAGCCTTAGCTCGGGGGGCCAGCCCCAGCATTTT. Residues: CASSLSSGGQPQHF.

The gene calls are TRBV7-2 and TRBJ2-7; 8 bases agree with TRBD2. The CDR3 runs to 15 residues. The germline CDR1 and CDR2 sequences are SGHTA and FQGNSA. Losses at the gene ends were 2 bases for V and 0 bases for J; bases not matched to a gene: 3. CDR3 in amino acids: CASSLMAGGSYEQYF. The CDR3 DNA sequence: TGTGCCAGCAGCTTAATGGCGGGAGGCTCCTACGAGCAGTACTTC.

This rearrangement joins TRBV6-6 to TRBJ2-7; a possible D gene is TRBD1 (6 bases). This CDR3 contains 14 residues. Per the germline V gene, CDR1 is MNHNY and CDR2 is SVGAGI (reference sequence). V was shortened by 6 bases and J by 2 bases, with 14 bases between the two germline ends. In nucleotides, the CDR3 is TGTGCCAGCAGCAGGGGTACGGGGACCTACGAGCAGTACTTC. It encodes CASSRGTGTYEQYF.

The V and J genes are TRBV11-3 and TRBJ2-1; D is undetermined. The CDR3 totals 12 residues. Trimming left V 1 base short and J 7 bases short, with 5 bases between. Per the germline V gene, CDR1 is SGHNT and CDR2 is YENEEA. The CDR3 region has the DNA TGTGCCAGCAGCTTAGGTGTAAATGAGCAGTTCTTC. Protein product: CASSLGVNEQFF.

The genes are TRBV9 and TRBJ2-2, with D possibly called TRBD1 or TRBD2 (5 bases each). Trimming took off 5 bases at V and 5 bases at J, with 16 bases between the two ends. CDR3 size: 15 residues. CDR1 is SGDLS and CDR2 is YYNGEE in the germline V gene. In DNA, the CDR3 is TGTGCCAGCAGAGGCACAGGACTCTCGACCGGGGAGCTGTTTTTT. Its translation is CASRGTGLSTGELFF.

The chain is built from TRBV6-1 and TRBJ2-7, with D possibly TRBD2 on 6 matching bases. There are 12 residues in the CDR3. Germline loops: CDR1 MNHNS, CDR2 SASEGT. The ends were cut back, 6 bases at V and 3 bases at J, with 9 bases in the middle. CDR3 sequence reads: CASSLEGYEQYF. The CDR3 region has the DNA TGTGCCAGCAGCCTGGAGGGCTACGAGCAGTACTTC.

Only one count was recorded for this clone. The chain links TRBV18 to TRBJ1-1; 10 nucleotides match TRBD1. With V trimmed by 4 bases and J by 4 bases, 6 bases remained unmatched. CDR1 KGHSH and CDR2 LQKENI come from the germline V gene. The CDR3 is 15 amino acids. CDR3 DNA sequence: TGTGCCAGCTCACGAGACAGGGGGCTGGGCACTGAAGCTTTCTTT. It encodes CASSRDRGLGTEAFF.

The rearrangement joins TRBV28 to TRBJ1-1; 7 bases are shared with TRBD1. The CDR3 is made up of 14 amino acids. V lost 7 bases to trimming and J lost 2 bases; unmatched junction nucleotides: 7. Germline CDR1 reads MDHEN; CDR2 reads SYDVKM. Written as DNA, the CDR3 is TGTGCCAGCACCGTGGGACAGTTTAACACTGAAGCTTTCTTT. It codes for CASTVGQFNTEAFF. The variable domain in full, completed from reference TRBV28 and TRBJ1-1, reads DVKVTQSSRYLVKRTGEKVFLECVQDMDHENMFWYRQDPGLGLRLIYFSYDVKMKEKGDIPEGYSVSREKKERFSLILESASTNQTSMYLCASTVGQFNTEAFFGQGTRLTVV.

The gene calls are TRBV5-1 and TRBJ1-3; 7 bases map to TRBD1. The CDR3 has 15 amino acids. From germline, CDR1 is SGHRS and CDR2 YFSETQ. With 4 bases clipped from V and 1 base from J, the junction kept 5 bases outside the gene matches. CDR3 protein: CASSPQGLSGNTIYF. The CDR3 DNA is TGCGCCAGCAGCCCACAGGGGCTGTCTGGAAACACCATATATTTT.

This chain uses TRBV19 with TRBJ2-2; 7 nucleotides align to TRBD2. Germline V lookup: CDR1 LNHDA, CDR2 SQIVND (reference sequence). V lost 4 bases, J lost 5 bases, and 4 bases stayed unmatched. The CDR3 totals 14 residues. CDR3 sequence: CASSNSGQTGELFF. The CDR3 DNA sequence: TGTGCCAGTAGTAATAGCGGGCAGACCGGGGAGCTGTTTTTT.

The chain recombines TRBV6-5 with TRBJ1-1; the match to TRBD1 covers 10 bases. V lost 5 bases to trimming and J lost 5 bases; unmatched junction nucleotides: 8. The CDR3 runs to 15 residues. Germline V gene sequence: CDR1 MNHEY, CDR2 SVGAGI. The CDR3 DNA sequence: TGTGCCAGCAGTCGCAGGGACAGGGGTTGGACTGAAGCTTTCTTT. Encoded protein: CASSRRDRGWTEAFF.

With respect to this clone: The identical CDR3 is also encoded by other nucleotide sequences in the sample. The chain joins TRBV10-3 to TRBJ2-7, with 13 nucleotides matching TRBD2. V lost 6 bases to trimming and J lost 4 bases; unmatched junction nucleotides: 6. This CDR3 is built from 15 residues. The germline gives CDR1 ENHRY, CDR2 SYGVKD. CDR3 nucleotide sequence: TGTGCCATCAGCGCCGGGACTAGCGGGGTGTACGAGCAGTACTTC. Residues: CAISAGTSGVYEQYF.

This clone appeared a single time. The CDR3 DNA is TGTGCCAGCAGTGGGATAGCGGCCAGCTCCTACAATGAGCAGTTCTTC. Amino acid sequence: CASSGIAASSYNEQFF. The rearrangement links TRBV6-1 to TRBJ2-1; D possibly corresponds to TRBD2 (6 bases). Trimming removed 4 bases at V and 0 bases at J, with 13 bases between. The CDR3 has 16 amino acids. The germline gives CDR1 MNHNS, CDR2 SASEGT.

This chain uses TRBV28 with TRBJ2-7; D possibly corresponds to TRBD2 (6 bases). Per germline, CDR1 MDHEN and CDR2 SYDVKM. With 3 bases removed from V and 2 bases from J, the gap between germline ends came to 11 bases. There are 14 residues in the CDR3. CDR3 sequence reads: CASSFWGVAYEQYF. Written as DNA, the CDR3 is TGTGCCAGCAGTTTTTGGGGGGTCGCCTACGAGCAGTACTTC.

The chain combines TRBV6-1 with TRBJ1-2; 7 bases are a match to TRBD1. The J segment lost 0 bases and the V segment lost 6 bases, leaving 7 bases of the junction unmatched. The CDR3 spans 15 residues. CDR1 is MNHNS, CDR2 SASEGT, per germline. The CDR3 bases are TGTGCCAGCAGACCGACTGGGACAGCTAACTATGGCTACACCTTC. This gives the protein CASRPTGTANYGYTF.

The chain carries TRBV6-5 and TRBJ1-2, with D tentatively TRBD1 (5 bases). This CDR3 is 14 amino acids long. From germline, CDR1 is MNHEY and CDR2 SVGAGI. The V and J ends lost 4 bases and 4 bases respectively, with 13 bases between them. As DNA, the CDR3 is TGTGCCAGCAGTTCCAGACAGCCCGCCTATGGCTACACCTTC. Translated: CASSSRQPAYGYTF.

This chain joins TRBV5-4 and TRBJ1-2; 9 nucleotides align to TRBD1. This CDR3 spans 14 amino acids. Germline lookup yields CDR1 SGHNT and CDR2 YYREEE (reference sequence). With 4 bases clipped from V and 7 bases from J, the junction kept 8 bases outside the gene matches. CDR3 region: CASSKDRGIGGYTF. The DNA for the CDR3 is TGTGCCAGCAGCAAAGACAGGGGGATCGGTGGCTACACCTTC.

The genes are TRBV5-1 and TRBJ2-3; D may be TRBD2 (7 bases). Germline-derived CDR1 and CDR2 are SGHRS and YFSETQ. CDR3 size: 15 residues. The V and J ends lost 4 bases and 2 bases respectively, with 14 bases between them. CDR3 nucleotides: TGCGCCAGCAGCCGCCGGGGGGCATCCACAGATACGCAGTATTTT. It yields the protein CASSRRGASTDTQYF.

The chain has TRBV4-1 and TRBJ2-5, with D unresolved. The CDR3 loop spans 14 amino acids. Germline CDR1 is MGHRA and CDR2 is YSYEKL. Trimming took off 1 base at V and 5 bases at J, with 11 bases between the two ends. CDR3 region: CASSQVGLGETQYF. The CDR3 DNA is TGCGCCAGCAGCCAAGTGGGGTTGGGCGAGACCCAGTACTTC.

The chain uses TRBV29-1 and TRBJ2-7; no clear D gene. V was shortened by 5 bases and J by 2 bases, with 22 bases between the two germline ends. Germline loops: CDR1 SQVTM, CDR2 ANQGSEA. This CDR3 contains 16 residues. Written as DNA, the CDR3 is TGCAGCGTTTCGGGTTATGGGGATAACTCACCCTACGAGCAGTACTTC. Its protein is CSVSGYGDNSPYEQYF.